This T cell receptor beta chain stems from a study of cytomegalovirus exposure and HLA in healthy donors. Regarding the study as a whole: Across donors, most TCRs were seen rarely, yet some public ones were widespread. The authors listed 164 TCR beta chains as cytomegalovirus-associated.

With regard to this clone: Its antigen is unknown.

PCR amplification relied on 60 Vbeta primers (plus 13 Jbeta primers). Profiled with immunoSEQ multiplex PCR; TCRdb holds only in-frame clones, not every one. The profile shows around 150,000 clones, about 60% of them singletons. Trimming removed 5 bases from V and 4 bases from J; junction bases left unmatched: 8. The CDR3 length is 15 residues. Germline V gives CDR1 SGHVS, CDR2 FQNEAQ. The chain carries TRBV7-8 and TRBJ1-5, with 7 bases lining up with TRBD1. Sequenced input: PBMCs. This clonotype was sampled from a woman in her sixties or seventies in good health and CMV-seropositive. The CDR3 bases are TGTGCCAGCAGCGAGTACAGGGGTTTGAATCAGCCCCAGCATTTT. Amino acid sequence: CASSEYRGLNQPQHF.